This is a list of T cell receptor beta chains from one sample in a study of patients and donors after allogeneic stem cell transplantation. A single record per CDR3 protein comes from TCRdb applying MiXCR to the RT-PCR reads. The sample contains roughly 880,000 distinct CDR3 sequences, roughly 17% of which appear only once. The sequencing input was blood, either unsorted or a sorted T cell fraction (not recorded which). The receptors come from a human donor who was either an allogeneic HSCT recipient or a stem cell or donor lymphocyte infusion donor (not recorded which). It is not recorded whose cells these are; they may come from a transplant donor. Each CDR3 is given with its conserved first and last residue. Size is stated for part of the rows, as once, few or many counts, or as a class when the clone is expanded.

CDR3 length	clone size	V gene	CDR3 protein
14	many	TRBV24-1	CATSDPSSSYEQYF
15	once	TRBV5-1	CASSLNRARSTEAFF
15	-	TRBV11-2	CASSQGRDNYNEQFF
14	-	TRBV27	CATSPPGGRETQYF
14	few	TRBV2	CASGDTGTDYEQYF
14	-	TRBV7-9	CASRLGSSGGEQFF
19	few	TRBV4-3	CASSQDRTSGGVGTDTQYF
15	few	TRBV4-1	CASSQDGGNSYEQYF
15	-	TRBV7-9	CASSPQLGNTGELFF
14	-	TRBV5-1	CASSWGGAKNEQFF
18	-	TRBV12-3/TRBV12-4	CASRRGTASGPTNEKLFF
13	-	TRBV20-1	CSATSGPSYEQYF
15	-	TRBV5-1	CASSSGGGKRVEAFF
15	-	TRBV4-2	CASSQVGIGRTEAFF
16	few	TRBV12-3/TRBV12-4	CASSLALGKVDTEAFF
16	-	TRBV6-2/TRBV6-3	CASTRDRALGTDTQYF
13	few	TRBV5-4	CASSLDQRYEQYF
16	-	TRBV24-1	CATSDRQRPNTGELFF
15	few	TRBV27	CASSFSGRRTEKLFF
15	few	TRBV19	CASSKGLEFRNEQFF
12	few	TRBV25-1	CASSVYRGGYTF
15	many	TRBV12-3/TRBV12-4	CASSLTGPGGNEQYF
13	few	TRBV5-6	CASSLGRRGKCFF
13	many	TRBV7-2	CASSFRGVSPLHF
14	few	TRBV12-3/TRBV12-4	CASGKGRLNQPQHF
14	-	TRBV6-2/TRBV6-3	CASSPGTNNQPQHF
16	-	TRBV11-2	CASSLAGPGGVAEAFF
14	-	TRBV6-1	CASSTSGLDHEQYF
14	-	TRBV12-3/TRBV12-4	CASRLRETYNEQFF
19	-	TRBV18	CASSPLGAPPPGANYGYTF
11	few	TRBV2	CASSEERGLFF
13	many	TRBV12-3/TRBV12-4	CASSGQYVYEQYF
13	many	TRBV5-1	CASSSTVNTEAFF
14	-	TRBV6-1	CASRATSGDYEQYF
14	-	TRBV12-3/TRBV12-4	CASSPPAISPEAFF
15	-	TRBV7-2	CASSLAGQGKGVEYF
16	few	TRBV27	CASSLQTSGRAGEQFF
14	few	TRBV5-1	CASKRGDANYGYTF
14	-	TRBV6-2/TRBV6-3	CASGPTGRLWGYTF
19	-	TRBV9	CASSVGIGKLGSGANVLTF
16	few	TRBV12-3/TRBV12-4	CASSFSRVRSYNEQFF
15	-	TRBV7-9	CASSYRPGGGNEQYF
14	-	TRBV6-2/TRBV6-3	CASSRAGPNYGYTF
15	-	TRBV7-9	CASSPLWRNRYGYTF
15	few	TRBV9	CASSAPGRMNTEAFF
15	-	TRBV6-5	CASSYSPATLYEQYF